Included here is one T cell receptor (beta chain) sequence, with context. The CDR3 spans 12 residues. V was cut by 10 bases and J by 3 bases, with 12 bases left in between. This record comes from a study of blood T cell repertoires in COVID-19. Measured with immunoSEQ multiplex PCR; TCRdb has only the in-frame clones, and not every one. The sample comprises 150,000 to 200,000 clones, more than 75% of which are singletons, and around 16% rests with the top ten. The chain couples TRBV12-3 or TRBV12-4 to TRBJ1-1; D remains ambiguous. The sample was PBMCs or T cells enriched from blood (not recorded which). The sequence was obtained from a woman aged 45-65 years with acute COVID-19. The CDR3 DNA sequence: TGTGCCACCAAGTACAGCTACACTGAAGCTTTCTTT. As protein: CATKYSYTEAFF.